One and the same sample provided the 30 T cell receptor beta chains below, sequenced in a study of shared clonotypes between healthy human individuals. Some clones are missing from TCRdb's copy, which holds only in-frame ones; the method was immunoSEQ multiplex PCR. Of approximately 2.5 million clones listed, roughly 92% are singletons. Source material: naive CD4+ T cells sorted from blood. Indicated subset: CD45RA+ positively selected. The receptors come from a young man in good health.

V is TRBV19 and J is TRBJ2-1, with TRBD2 matching over 11 bases. J was trimmed by 10 bases and V by 4 bases; bases with no gene match: 6. The CDR3 sequence is 14 residues long. CDR1 and CDR2 (germline): LNHDA, SQIVND (reference sequence). CDR3 nucleotide sequence: TGTGCCAGTAGTAAATCTAGCGGGAGGATGGAGCAGTTCTTC. Translation gives CASSKSSGRMEQFF.

This chain joins TRBV28 and TRBJ1-2, with a possible D match to TRBD1 (6 bases). CDR1 MDHEN and CDR2 SYDVKM come from the germline V gene. Trimming cost V 5 bases and J 8 bases, with 12 bases left between them. CDR3 length: 12 amino acids. CDR3 protein: CASSEDSLGYTF. The CDR3 DNA is TGTGCCAGCAGTGAGGACAGTCTCGGCTACACCTTC.

This clone was recorded only once. V is TRBV7-2 and J is TRBJ2-3; D is undetermined. Trimming cost V 6 bases and J 4 bases, with 11 bases left between them. Germline-derived CDR1 and CDR2 are SGHTA and FQGNSA. The CDR3 has 13 amino acids. CDR3 sequence reads: CASSRLTPDTQYF. The DNA for the CDR3 is TGTGCCAGCAGTCGCCTGACTCCAGATACGCAGTATTTT.

The J gene is TRBJ2-2, the V gene TRBV6-5; 10 bases map to TRBD1. V lost 5 bases and J lost 3; bases outside the gene matches: 3. The germline gives CDR1 MNHEY, CDR2 SVGAGI. The CDR3 is made up of 15 amino acids. CDR3 sequence reads: CASSRQGADTGELFF. CDR3 bases: TGTGCCAGCAGTAGACAGGGGGCAGACACCGGGGAGCTGTTTTTT.

The CDR3 DNA is TGTGCCAGCAGCTTACAAACCGGGGAGCTGTTTTTT. This translates into CASSLQTGELFF. The rearrangement links TRBV5-4 to TRBJ2-2; D not certain. Germline loops: CDR1 SGHNT, CDR2 YYREEE (reference sequence). The V end was cut by 2 bases, the J end by 5 bases, with 4 bases between. The length of the CDR3 is 12 residues.

This chain connects TRBV18 to TRBJ1-2, with TRBD1 matching 10 bases. The V and J ends lost 5 bases and 2 bases, in that order; junction bases with no gene match: 5. Germline CDR1 reads KGHSH; CDR2 reads LQKENI. This CDR3 is built from 15 residues. CDR3 nucleotide sequence: TGTGCCAGCTCAGGGACAGGGGAGTCGAACTATGGCTACACCTTC. The encoded protein is CASSGTGESNYGYTF.

V gene TRBV21-1 combines with J gene TRBJ2-5; no DNA check was done on the table's D call, TRBD2. TRBV21-1 is given as a pseudogene. This CDR3 contains 18 residues. Written as DNA, the CDR3 is TGTGCCAGCACCGATTGGGGACTAGCGGGAGGGCCGGATGAGACCCAGTACTTC. This encodes CASTDWGLAGGPDETQYF.

This clone is a singleton in its sample. The gene calls are TRBV2 and TRBJ2-7, with 7 bases identical to TRBD2. The junction had 14 bases not matched to a gene; V was cut back by 8 bases and J by 1 base. CDR3 length equals 16 residues. Germline CDR1 is SNHLY and CDR2 is FYNNEI. CDR3 sequence (DNA): TGTGCCAGCCTGGGCCCTGCCGGGAGGACGTCCTACGAGCAGTACTTC. Its protein product is CASLGPAGRTSYEQYF.

The chain carries TRBV14 and TRBJ2-7, with 11 bases matching TRBD2. Germline values: CDR1 SGHDN, CDR2 FVKESK. The CDR3 totals 14 residues. Trimming cost V 4 bases and J 2 bases; bases outside gene matches: 1. CDR3 coding DNA: TGTGCCAGCAGCCGACTAGCGGGGACCTACGAGCAGTACTTC. It encodes CASSRLAGTYEQYF.

Worth noting for this clone: The same CDR3 is also encoded by other DNA sequences in this sample. V gene TRBV7-9 combines with J gene TRBJ1-5; 9 positions agree with TRBD1. Trimming cost V 4 bases and J 5 bases; bases outside gene matches: 3. This CDR3 spans 14 amino acids. The germline gives CDR1 SEHNR, CDR2 FQNEAQ (reference sequence). CDR3 DNA: TGTGCCAGCAGCTCCGACAGGGGGGATCAGCCCCAGCATTTT. The encoded protein is CASSSDRGDQPQHF.

This clone was recorded a few times. V gene TRBV18 combines with J gene TRBJ1-1; D uncertain. The CDR3 extends over 15 amino acids. From germline, CDR1 is KGHSH and CDR2 LQKENI. Trimming pared 3 bases from V and 6 bases from J, leaving 17 bases between. CDR3 DNA: TGTGCCAGCTCACCCTCTCTTCGGTCTGGGCCTGAAGCTTTCTTT. Protein product: CASSPSLRSGPEAFF.

This chain links TRBV14 with TRBJ2-2; 9 bases agree with TRBD2. Trimming took 4 bases from V and 4 from J; bases not matched to a gene: 10. Germline V gene lookup returns CDR1 SGHDN and CDR2 FVKESK. The CDR3 spans 17 residues. CDR3 nucleotide sequence: TGTGCCAGCAGCCGTGGCCGGGGACTAGCTTCCACCGGGGAGCTGTTTTTT. The encoded protein is CASSRGRGLASTGELFF. The full variable domain, completed using reference TRBV14 and TRBJ2-2, is EAGVTQFPSHSVIEKGQTVTLRCDPISGHDNLYWYRRVMGKEIKFLLHFVKESKQDESGMPNNRFLAERTGGTYSTLKVQPAELEDSGVYFCASSRGRGLASTGELFFGEGSRLTVL.

This chain connects TRBV4-2 to TRBJ2-3; tentative D call: TRBD2 (6 bases). The germline V gene has CDR1 LGHNA and CDR2 YNFKEQ. This CDR3 has 20 amino acids. V was clipped by 2 bases and J by 0 bases, with 24 bases between them. The CDR3 reads CASSQPAGTFSSTSTDTQYF. CDR3 DNA: TGTGCCAGCAGCCAACCGGCCGGGACTTTCTCTTCGACTAGCACAGATACGCAGTATTTT.

The gene calls are TRBV27 and TRBJ2-2; unclear D gene. Germline V CDR1 and CDR2: MNHEY, SMNVEV (reference sequence). The ends were cut back, 3 bases at V and 7 bases at J, with 6 bases in the middle. There are 12 residues in the CDR3. CDR3: CASSFLGGELFF. The CDR3 DNA follows: TGTGCCAGCAGTTTCTTAGGCGGGGAGCTGTTTTTT.

V is TRBV27 and J is TRBJ1-4; weak D call: TRBD1 (6 bases). The ends were cut back, 5 bases at V and 3 bases at J, with 13 bases in the middle. The V gene's germline CDR1 is MNHEY and CDR2 SMNVEV (reference sequence). The CDR3 loop spans 15 amino acids. CDR3 residues: CASSTYRAANEKLFF. In nucleotides, the CDR3 is TGTGCCAGCAGTACTTACAGGGCTGCTAATGAAAAACTGTTTTTT.

The chain links TRBV5-1 to TRBJ1-6, with 8 bases identical to TRBD1. CDR1 SGHRS and CDR2 YFSETQ come from the germline V gene. Trimming at V came to 4 bases and at J to 4 bases, leaving 7 bases not matched to a gene. The CDR3 covers 16 residues. CDR3: CASSLMTGVYNSPLHF. In DNA form, the CDR3 reads TGCGCCAGCAGCCTGATGACAGGGGTTTATAATTCACCCCTCCACTTT.

This clone was detected once. The sample contains more than one DNA sequence encoding this CDR3. For the CDR3, the DNA is TGCGCCAGCAGCTTGTGGGGGGAGACAGATACGCAGTATTTT. This encodes CASSLWGETDTQYF. The chain carries TRBV5-1 and TRBJ2-3, with D tentatively TRBD2 (6 bases). Trimming took 1 base from V and 3 from J, leaving 9 bases between them. Looked up from germline, CDR1 is SGHRS and CDR2 is YFSETQ. The CDR3 has 14 residues.

V and J are TRBV2 and TRBJ2-3; 15 bases fit TRBD2. J was trimmed by 4 bases and V by 6 bases; bases with no gene match: 5. Germline V gives CDR1 SNHLY, CDR2 FYNNEI. The CDR3 is 16 amino acids. This CDR3 reads CASRRRTSGGADTQYF. CDR3 DNA: TGTGCCAGCAGGAGGCGGACTAGCGGGGGGGCAGATACGCAGTATTTT.

The chain recombines TRBV6-6 with TRBJ1-6; possibly TRBD1 for D (6 bases). V was trimmed by 0 bases and J by 10 bases, leaving 16 bases between them. The germline gives CDR1 MNHNY, CDR2 SVGAGI (reference sequence). There are 16 residues in the CDR3. CDR3 DNA sequence: TGTGCCAGCAGTTACTCGCTGTGGGGGGGCGACTCACCCCTCCACTTT. The encoded protein is CASSYSLWGGDSPLHF.

The chain carries TRBV6-1 and TRBJ1-6; maybe TRBD1 (5 bases). V dropped 4 bases and J dropped 4 bases, with 14 bases sitting between them. The CDR3 contains 16 residues. From germline, CDR1 is MNHNS and CDR2 SASEGT. CDR3: CASSGPGTGYNSPLHF. As DNA, the CDR3 is TGTGCCAGCAGTGGACCGGGAACAGGATATAATTCACCCCTCCACTTT.

V and J are TRBV10-3 and TRBJ2-7; 7 nucleotides match TRBD1. The CDR3 spans 14 residues. Germline assignment: CDR1 ENHRY and CDR2 SYGVKD. V was clipped by 5 bases and J by 3 bases; unmatched bases: 7. DNA for the CDR3: TGTGCCATCAGTTCACCCGGGACAGACTACGAGCAGTACTTC. Encoded protein: CAISSPGTDYEQYF.

This clone was picked up one time. The CDR3 loop is CASSPGQGGNTEAFF. The CDR3 DNA sequence: TGTGCCAGCAGTCCGGGACAGGGGGGAAACACTGAAGCTTTCTTT. This chain connects TRBV28 to TRBJ1-1, with 11 bases fitting TRBD1. This CDR3 comprises 15 residues. Per the germline V gene, CDR1 is MDHEN and CDR2 is SYDVKM. With 5 bases clipped from V and 2 bases from J, the junction kept 4 bases outside the gene matches.

Regarding this clone: One junction end does not reproduce the germline sequence, and a read error may be involved. The CDR3, as DNA: TGTGCCAGCAGACAACAGGGGGAAGTGGGGTTT. Residues: CASRQQGEVGF. V and J are TRBV2 and TRBJ1-3, with 8 bases identical to TRBD1. The CDR3 spans 11 residues. CDR1 is SNHLY and CDR2 is FYNNEI in the germline V gene.

The chain couples TRBV20-1 to TRBJ2-1; no definite D call. With 3 bases removed from V and 10 bases from J, the gap between germline ends came to 10 bases. Germline assignment: CDR1 DFQATT and CDR2 SNEGSKA (reference sequence). The CDR3 contains 11 residues. The CDR3 sequence: CSASVGFEQFF. For the CDR3, the DNA is TGCAGTGCTAGCGTGGGCTTCGAGCAGTTCTTC.

This sequence joins TRBV5-1 and TRBJ1-2, with 7 bases matching TRBD1. Germline assignment: CDR1 SGHRS and CDR2 YFSETQ. This CDR3 contains 14 residues. Trimming at V came to 4 bases and at J to 0 bases, leaving 3 bases not matched to a gene. CDR3 DNA: TGCGCCAGCAGCCCAGGGGGTACTAACTATGGCTACACCTTC. This codes for CASSPGGTNYGYTF.

Here the CDR3 DNA reads TGTGCCAGCAGTGAATCCCTCGGGGGACAGGGAAGTCAGCCCCAGCATTTT. Amino acid sequence: CASSESLGGQGSQPQHF. The chain links TRBV6-1 to TRBJ1-5; 9 bases map to TRBD1. The CDR3 covers 17 residues. Germline V gene lookup returns CDR1 MNHNS and CDR2 SASEGT. Trimming cost V 2 bases and J 6 bases; bases outside gene matches: 11.

The CDR3 region is CASSLYRDTNTGELFF. The CDR3 DNA follows: TGTGCCAGCAGTTTATACCGGGACACCAACACCGGGGAGCTGTTTTTT. J is TRBJ2-2 and V is TRBV27; tentative D call: TRBD1 (6 bases). Germline assignment: CDR1 MNHEY and CDR2 SMNVEV (reference sequence). This CDR3 contains 16 residues. Trimming shortened V by 1 base and J by 2 bases, and 11 bases separated the two germline ends.

V is TRBV2 and J is TRBJ2-7; TRBD2 matches 14 bases. Trimming removed 8 bases from V and 1 base from J; junction bases left unmatched: 10. CDR1 is SNHLY, CDR2 FYNNEI, per germline. This CDR3 has 17 residues. CDR3 in amino acids: CASGGLAGALLSYEQYF. In DNA, the CDR3 is TGTGCCAGCGGGGGACTAGCGGGAGCCCTCCTTTCCTACGAGCAGTACTTC.

This sequence joins TRBV15 and TRBJ2-5, with D hard to call. Deletions cut 2 bases from V and 5 bases from J, with 12 bases between. CDR3 length: 14 amino acids. CDR1 is LNHNV and CDR2 is YYDKDF in the germline V gene (reference sequence). CDR3 sequence reads: CATSRLRASETQYF. CDR3 coding DNA: TGTGCCACCAGCAGACTTAGGGCTTCGGAGACCCAGTACTTC.

J is TRBJ2-4 and V is TRBV21-1; TRBD1 was called by the table and not checked on the DNA. TRBV21-1 is a listed pseudogene. This CDR3 is 16 amino acids long. The CDR3 DNA sequence: TGTGCCAGCAGCATAAACCCGGGACAGGGAAAACGGGTTCAGTACTTC. This gives the protein CASSINPGQGKRVQYF.